This TCR beta chain emerged from a study of cytomegalovirus exposure and HLA in healthy donors (dated by TCRdb to about 2017). The study in broad terms: An earlier analysis of a few hundred of the donors reported 276 Gb of sequence data and approximately 120 million unique TCR beta sequences obtained from about 179 million T cells. Around 330 gigabases of sequencing data and approximately 92 million unique TCR sequences made up an early release that covered 640 HLA-typed donors. Of the roughly 400 genotyped donors, approximately 83% fell in the genetic ancestry cluster associated with self-reported Caucasian donors. The study aimed to test whether signatures of past pathogen exposure could be identified by cataloging public T cell receptors. The study profiled the T cell repertoires of hundreds of subjects by immunosequencing and related them to cytomegalovirus serostatus. In addition to the first cohort of roughly 670 subjects, a separate validation cohort of around 110 different subjects was used. The study combined high-throughput TCR immunosequencing, statistical association of individual TCRs with disease status, and machine learning to predict cytomegalovirus infection status. To study patterns of TCR occurrence, a later analysis re-analyzed previously published TCR beta repertoires from several hundred donors and added high-resolution HLA genotyping. Rather than drawing on any new phenotypic data, the later analysis identified candidate immune exposures from TCR beta sequences and the way those sequences occurred across donors. An earlier analysis of some 600 of the donors applied high-throughput TCR beta sequencing to assess whether each TCR beta V gene segment acted as functional or pseudogenic. Donor age, sex, ethnicity and CMV serostatus were collected together with the repertoire data. In a later genetic analysis, genome-wide SNP genotypes for about three fifths of the 666 donors were used, and that subset was treated as a discovery cohort. Every repertoire in the discovery cohort had been generated on one and the same sequencing platform. Class I and class II HLA loci were covered by the typing at four-digit resolution. Typing coverage differed by locus: A, B, C, DRB1 and DQB1 were typed in roughly 620-630 donors, DQA1 in roughly 510, DPA1 in 606, and DPB1 in roughly 450. Because of strong linkage in the cohort, roughly five DR-DQ haplotypes were treated as single units for association and clustering. On average, roughly 240,000 unique TCR beta nucleotide sequences were sequenced per donor among a few hundred genotyped donors of the cohort, with approximately 18% of those sequences being non-productive. Study-wide findings and limitations: According to a later analysis, parvovirus B19, influenza, CMV and Epstein-Barr virus appeared linked to several top co-occurrence clusters. Correlated functional status among segregating V segments might reflect linkage disequilibrium, but an unknown experimental factor could not be ruled out. Three of the identified cytomegalovirus-associated TCR beta chains were confirmed in vitro to be specific for cytomegalovirus antigens. Most CMV-associated TCR beta chains appeared to be HLA-restricted in a later analysis, and the HLA associations seemed to be driven largely by CMV exposure. In this cohort, only TCR beta chains were sequenced, and detectable features were limited by the absence of alpha or paired-chain data. Presence/absence analyses assumed roughly uniform sequencing depth across donors, an assumption that may not hold. Most TCR sequences were seen in very few donors, while some public TCRs were found in many individuals. Compared with the approximately 700-donor mean, donors in an Asian-associated ancestry cluster had fewer N-insertions in productive TCRs, according to a later genetic analysis. V-gene and J-gene trimming of TCR beta chains was associated with a missense DCLRE1C variant in a later genetic analysis, and the association was replicated in an independent cohort. Because HLA typing was missing for some donors at each locus, association tests included only the typed subset. The only immune exposure information available for the cohort was CMV serostatus. In an earlier analysis of about 600 of the donors, most TCR beta V segments appeared in productive rearrangements about 87% or about 30% of the time, broadly matching IMGT annotations. The sequencing pipeline was judged likely to have produced a cluster of highly shared sequence variants as a technical artifact. Because counts were too low, roughly 16 rarely observed V segments, including chromosome 9 orphons, were excluded from the earlier analysis of under 650 of the donors. A further reported finding was that TCR beta sequences accurately predicted the HLA-A and HLA-B alleles for most subjects in the first cohort. Assigning TCR associations to individual alleles was difficult when HLA alleles, especially DR and DQ, strongly co-occurred. The authors suggested that the approach could potentially be extended to other disease states and immunological phenotypes. In both the original and validation cohorts, the classifier was reported to diagnose cytomegalovirus status with high specificity and sensitivity. A later analysis found that TCR association rates varied across HLA loci, with DRB1 alleles showing the most associated TCRs and HLA-C alleles the fewest. A total of some 180 TCR beta chains were listed by the study as associated with cytomegalovirus. A later analysis associated about 16,000 TCR beta sequences with specific HLA alleles at a false discovery rate of 0.05. In a later analysis, HLA-associated TCR beta chains were found to be more clonally expanded and to have lower generation probabilities than equally common non-associated chains.

In total, over 600 healthy bone marrow donors made up the cohort. Cohort members were all nominally healthy when sampled, although unrecorded immune exposures were likely present. The donor was CMV seronegative and was included in the group of 352 seronegative cohort members. A peripheral blood sample was collected from each donor, and TCR beta sequencing was performed on peripheral blood mononuclear cells. Genomic DNA extraction from the blood cell samples was performed with the Qiagen DNeasy Blood Extraction Kit. Receptors were amplified or captured by the immunoSEQ multiplex PCR assay. The multiplex PCR relied on a mix of 60 forward primers for TCR Vbeta segments and 13 reverse primers for TCR Jbeta segments. Amplification of the CDR3 region of rearranged TCR beta genes was performed with a multiplex PCR assay on genomic DNA. On the Illumina HiSeq System, the amplified TCR beta libraries were sequenced as 87-base-pair reads. Processing in the source paper ran as follows. Across the 500 to 850 repertoires, a later analysis counted roughly 84 million unique TCR beta chains, around 10 million of which were shared by at least two donors. A nearest-neighbor algorithm error-corrected the raw reads and collapsed the reads into unique sequences, merging closely related sequences to remove PCR and sequencing errors. To assign V, D and J gene segments, CDR3 sequences were aligned to IMGT reference sequences. For a sequence to be retained, a match of at least six nucleotides was required to both a V gene segment and a J gene segment. A rearrangement was called productive if the CDR3 had no stop codons and remained in frame with V and J, and every other rearrangement was called non-productive. CDR3 was defined according to IMGT convention as the region running from the second conserved V-encoded cysteine to the conserved J-encoded phenylalanine. The earlier analysis of 587 of the donors excluded any sequence lacking an unambiguous match to a single V gene segment. An earlier analysis of around 600 of the donors classified V segments as functional when productive rearrangements were above 56.7% and as segregating when the standard deviation between donors was above 5%. A statistical classification framework was developed to diagnose cytomegalovirus status using the catalog of TCR beta chain sequences. V and J gene assignment, in a later analysis, came from comparing TCR nucleotide sequences with IMGT/GENE-DB human TR gene sequences. In a later analysis, CDR3 sequences and most-parsimonious VDJ recombination scenarios were assigned using the TCRdist pipeline. In a later analysis, each TCR beta chain was defined by its CDR3 amino acid sequence together with its V-gene family, and reads lacking a unique V-gene family were excluded. To address suspected cross-contamination and a sequencing artifact, a later analysis removed a few hundred highly shared, low-generation-probability nucleotide sequences. In a later analysis, a clonal expansion index was calculated for each public chain from normalized within-repertoire ranks of inferred template counts. Generation probabilities in a later analysis came from a VDJ recombination model fitted to out-of-frame rearrangements, and those results were checked against IGoR. A later analysis scored TCR-TCR, TCR-HLA and TCR-CMV co-occurrence with hypergeometric tests, applying a repertoire-size bias correction to TCR pairs. In a later analysis, false discovery rates were estimated by permuting HLA or CMV assignments 20 times. In a later analysis, co-occurring TCRs were grouped using DBSCAN, and TCRdist sequence similarity was added for clustering within HLA-allele-positive subsets. For co-occurrence clustering, repertoires with fewer than 30,000 or more than 120,000 public chains were excluded, along with a handful of repertoires with anomalous nucleotide sharing. What TCRdb holds here is the immuneACCESS table cut down to in-frame rearrangements. Part of the clones is not present; checked against another copy, under half of the missing clones reflect an unresolved V gene, and the others are unexplained. The V and J calls and clone size were taken over from that table, and D and trimming were inferred from the DNA. Here the sample has around 150,000 clones; 68% occur a single time. The ten largest clones take up 1.4% to 1.5% of the sample.

With respect to this clone: The antigen this receptor binds is unknown. The input lacks base qualities; no much larger clone sits a single base away.

The TCR was taken from a man aged 45-60 years in good health and CMV-seronegative. Specimen: PBMCs.

The nucleotide sequence is TGTGCCAGCACCTTGGGCGGGGGGTTTAAAGCTAACTATGGCTACACCTTC. It is translated as CASTLGGGFKANYGYTF. The V and J genes are TRBV28 and TRBJ1-2; the D region possibly corresponds to TRBD1 (5 bases align). From the germline V gene, CDR1 is MDHEN and CDR2 is SYDVKM. V is reduced by 7 bases and J by 0 bases, leaving a spacing of 21 bases between them. The CDR3 runs 17 amino acids, cysteine and phenylalanine included. Only the CDR3 region is kept as DNA, spanning 51 bases read in frame from base 1.